The 26 T cell receptor beta chains presented below share a single source sample, sequenced in a study of T cells after yellow fever vaccination. TCRdb itself ran the 5' RACE reads through MiXCR, one entry per CDR3 protein. The sample yields more than 250,000 distinct CDR3 sequences, around 7% seen once. This specimen consisted of PBMCs, obtained around 45 days after the first yellow fever vaccination. These receptors originate from a man aged 18 to 30 who received the YFV17D yellow fever vaccine.

The V gene is TRBV5-1, the J gene TRBJ2-5, with TRBD1 as a possible D gene (5 bases). This CDR3 comprises 13 residues. The germline CDR1 and CDR2 sequences are SGHRS and YFSETQ. V was clipped by 2 bases and J by 5 bases, with 10 bases between them. The CDR3 is CASSFQGSETQYF. CDR3 DNA: TGCGCCAGCAGCTTCCAGGGTTCGGAGACCCAGTACTTC.

This clonotype was counted a few times. The chain recombines TRBV5-1 with TRBJ1-6; no definite D call. The CDR3 covers 14 residues. The V and J ends lost 0 bases and 5 bases respectively, with 6 bases between them. Germline V gene sequence: CDR1 SGHRS, CDR2 YFSETQ. DNA for the CDR3: TGCGCCAGCAGCTTGGACATTGATAATTCACCCCTCCACTTT. Amino acids: CASSLDIDNSPLHF.

This clonotype was detected only a few times. The rearrangement uses TRBV6-5 and TRBJ1-5; a weak D match, TRBD1 (5 bases). Germline CDR1 and CDR2: MNHEY and SVGAGI. The V and J ends lost 7 bases and 3 bases respectively, with 10 bases between them. The length of the CDR3 is 13 residues. DNA of the CDR3: TGTGCCAGCATTAGACAGATCAATCAGCCCCAGCATTTT. This sequence encodes CASIRQINQPQHF.

This clonotype has at least ten counts. The J gene is TRBJ2-2, the V gene TRBV18, with 8 bases aligning to TRBD2. The CDR3 length is 17 residues. Trimming removed 1 base from V and 6 bases from J; junction bases left unmatched: 10. The germline V gene has CDR1 KGHSH and CDR2 LQKENI. The CDR3 DNA sequence: TGTGCCAGCTCACCACTGGTCCTCGGGACTAGTCCCGGGGAGCTGTTTTTT. Its translation: CASSPLVLGTSPGELFF. Combining the CDR3 with reference TRBV18 and TRBJ2-2 gives the whole variable domain NAGVMQNPRHLVRRRGQEARLRCSPMKGHSHVYWYRQLPEEGLKFMVYLQKENIIDESGMPKERFSAEFPKEGPSILRIQQVVRGDSAAYFCASSPLVLGTSPGELFFGEGSRLTVL.

The table lists this clonotype with a few counts. This chain joins TRBV12-3 or TRBV12-4 and TRBJ1-1; D is ambiguous. V was cut by 6 bases and J by 10 bases, with 21 bases left in between. This CDR3 has 14 residues. CDR3 sequence reads: CASSPNLGDSRAFF. CDR3 DNA sequence: TGTGCCAGCAGCCCTAACCTGGGTGATAGTCGAGCTTTCTTT.

This clonotype was counted a few times. The chain joins TRBV6-1 to TRBJ2-4; 8 bases are a match to TRBD1. CDR1 is MNHNS, CDR2 SASEGT, per germline. J lost 8 bases, V lost 2 bases, and 8 bases had no gene match. The CDR3 has 15 amino acids. CDR3: CASSEQGAHLDIQYF. The CDR3 region has the DNA TGTGCCAGCAGTGAACAGGGGGCCCATTTAGACATTCAGTACTTC.

The chain has TRBV4-3 and TRBJ2-2; 7 positions agree with TRBD1. The CDR3 loop spans 17 amino acids. V was clipped by 5 bases and J by 1 base; unmatched bases: 10. CDR1 LGHNA and CDR2 YSLEER come from the germline V gene. The CDR3 sequence is CASSSPAGGQNTGELFF. The CDR3 bases are TGCGCCAGCAGCTCACCCGCAGGGGGACAGAACACCGGGGAGCTGTTTTTT.

This clonotype appeared a few times. V is TRBV19 and J is TRBJ2-7, with 11 positions matching TRBD1. The CDR3 covers 16 residues. V was clipped by 5 bases and J by 7 bases; unmatched bases: 13. Per germline, CDR1 LNHDA and CDR2 SQIVND (reference sequence). CDR3 DNA: TGTGCCAGTAGTGCCCCTGGACAGGGGGCCCTATTGGAGCAGTACTTC. Its translation is CASSAPGQGALLEQYF.

The rearrangement links TRBV27 to TRBJ1-6, with D perhaps matching TRBD1 (5 bases). Germline CDR1 reads MNHEY; CDR2 reads SMNVEV (reference sequence). The CDR3 extends over 14 amino acids. The V end was cut by 5 bases, the J end by 7 bases, with 12 bases between. CDR3 DNA sequence: TGTGCCAGCAGTCCACCGGGGGGGAATTCACCCCTCCACTTT. This sequence encodes CASSPPGGNSPLHF.

Comments on this clonotype: A read error may account for a junction end that differs from germline. The rearrangement uses TRBV12-3 or TRBV12-4 and TRBJ2-7; TRBD2 is a possible D gene (6 bases). The CDR3 length is 14 residues. The CDR3 loop is CAISPVEGSYEQYF. CDR3 DNA: TGTGCCATCAGTCCCGTGGAGGGGTCCTACGAGCAGTACTTC.

This clonotype was seen a single time. The rearrangement links TRBV29-1 to TRBJ2-2; D might be TRBD2 (6 bases). Germline assignment: CDR1 SQVTM and CDR2 ANQGSEA. Between the trimmed V and J ends, which lost 0 bases and 6 bases, there was a span of 11 bases. This CDR3 has 14 amino acids. The CDR3 region is CSVEDRGFPGELFF. CDR3 in DNA: TGCAGCGTTGAAGATCGGGGGTTTCCCGGGGAGCTGTTTTTT.

The V call is TRBV4-1, the J call TRBJ1-2; TRBD1 matches 9 bases. CDR1 is MGHRA and CDR2 is YSYEKL in the germline V gene. This CDR3 is built from 15 residues. Losses at the gene ends were 5 bases for V and 2 bases for J; bases not matched to a gene: 6. The CDR3 loop is CASSNTGGLNYGYTF. The CDR3 coding sequence is TGCGCCAGCAGCAATACAGGGGGCTTGAACTATGGCTACACCTTC.

The table lists this clonotype with many counts. J is TRBJ2-2 and V is TRBV5-1; 8 bases are shared with TRBD1. CDR1 SGHRS and CDR2 YFSETQ come from the germline V gene. The V and J ends lost 4 bases and 2 bases, in that order; junction bases with no gene match: 10. The CDR3 spans 17 residues. The CDR3 coding sequence is TGCGCCAGCAGCCGGGGCGGAGGACAGGGCAACACCGGGGAGCTGTTTTTT. It yields the protein CASSRGGGQGNTGELFF. The whole variable domain, remainder taken from reference TRBV5-1 and TRBJ2-2, is KAGVTQTPRYLIKTRGQQVTLSCSPISGHRSVSWYQQTPGQGLQFLFEYFSETQRNKGNFPGRFSGRQFSNSRSEMNVSTLELGDSALYLCASSRGGGQGNTGELFFGEGSRLTVL.

This clonotype came up a few times. The V gene is TRBV5-6, the J gene TRBJ2-7, with D uncertain. V dropped 4 bases and J dropped 0 bases, with 17 bases sitting between them. This CDR3 is 16 amino acids long. Germline CDR1 is SGHDT and CDR2 is YYEEEE. The CDR3 bases are TGTGCCAGCAGCCTACAGCTTAGGTTCAGCTCCTACGAGCAGTACTTC. Translated: CASSLQLRFSSYEQYF.

This clonotype occurred a few times. The chain employs TRBV4-3 and TRBJ2-3; 12 bases align to TRBD2. Germline V gene lookup returns CDR1 LGHNA and CDR2 YSLEER. The CDR3 spans 18 residues. V lost 0 bases and J lost 5; bases outside the gene matches: 9. This CDR3 reads CASSQDPGLAGGIDTQYF. The CDR3 DNA follows: TGCGCCAGCAGCCAAGATCCTGGGCTAGCGGGGGGGATAGATACGCAGTATTTT.

The V gene is TRBV29-1, the J gene TRBJ2-7; possibly TRBD1 or TRBD2 for D (6 bases each). The CDR3 runs to 10 residues. Germline CDR1 and CDR2: SQVTM and ANQGSEA. Trimming shortened V by 8 bases and J by 12 bases, and 17 bases separated the two germline ends. CDR3 nucleotide sequence: TGCAGCCTAAGCCGGGGGCGAGGGTACGTC. Protein sequence: CSLSRGRGYV.

CDR3 sequence reads: CSADTRASGGSSYNEQFF. The CDR3 bases are TGCAGTGCTGACACACGGGCTAGCGGGGGTTCTTCCTACAATGAGCAGTTCTTC. The chain links TRBV20-1 to TRBJ2-1, with 10 nucleotides matching TRBD2. Germline loops: CDR1 DFQATT, CDR2 SNEGSKA (reference sequence). The length of the CDR3 is 18 residues. Unmatched junction bases numbered 14, after V lost 5 bases and J lost 1 base.

The V and J genes are TRBV12-3 or TRBV12-4 and TRBJ2-7, with D possibly being TRBD1 (5 bases). This CDR3 region has 13 residues. V lost 6 bases to trimming and J lost 1 base, with 10 bases between them. For the CDR3, the DNA is TGTGCCAGCAGAACCGACAGATCCTACGAGCAGTACTTC. This gives the protein CASRTDRSYEQYF.

This clonotype was seen repeatedly, ten times or more. This chain links TRBV28 with TRBJ2-2; 11 nucleotides line up with TRBD2. The CDR3 contains 18 residues. Losses at the gene ends were 5 bases for V and 5 bases for J; bases not matched to a gene: 13. Germline V gene data show CDR1 as MDHEN and CDR2 as SYDVKM. The CDR3 nucleotides are TGTGCCAGCAGTCCCCTTGGTAGCGGGGGGGGAAGGACCGGGGAGCTGTTTTTT. It yields the protein CASSPLGSGGGRTGELFF.

This clonotype appeared a few times. This rearrangement joins TRBV4-2 to TRBJ1-4, with D tentatively TRBD1 (5 bases). Germline V CDR1 and CDR2: LGHNA, YNFKEQ. V was clipped by 0 bases and J by 5 bases, with 19 bases between them. CDR3 length: 18 residues. CDR3 bases: TGTGCCAGCAGCCAAGATGTGGGGCTGATTCGGAAAAATGAAAAACTGTTTTTT. It translates to CASSQDVGLIRKNEKLFF.

The chain recombines TRBV7-9 with TRBJ1-1, with D uncertain. The V and J ends lost 11 bases and 3 bases respectively, with 10 bases between them. This CDR3 has 11 residues. The germline V gene has CDR1 SEHNR and CDR2 FQNEAQ (reference sequence). CDR3 protein: CALGGDTEAFF. The CDR3 bases are TGTGCCCTCGGCGGGGACACTGAAGCTTTCTTT.

This clonotype occurred many times. V and J are TRBV5-1 and TRBJ2-7; 10 positions agree with TRBD1. Germline-derived CDR1 and CDR2 are SGHRS and YFSETQ. With V trimmed by 2 bases and J by 3 bases, 5 bases remained unmatched. The CDR3 runs to 15 residues. CDR3 region: CASSLTGTGVYEQYF. The CDR3 DNA reads TGCGCCAGCAGCTTAACCGGGACAGGGGTCTACGAGCAGTACTTC.

The chain is built from TRBV5-4 and TRBJ1-1, with 9 bases matching TRBD1. This CDR3 region has 14 residues. The V gene's germline CDR1 is SGHNT and CDR2 YYREEE (reference sequence). V trimming: 6 bases; J trimming: 0 bases; junction bases outside the gene matches: 3. The CDR3 coding sequence is TGTGCCAGCATGGACAGGGGATTGAACACTGAAGCTTTCTTT. Encoded protein: CASMDRGLNTEAFF. Complete variable domain (other parts from reference TRBV5-4 and TRBJ1-1): ETGVTQSPTHLIKTRGQQVTLRCSSQSGHNTVSWYQQALGQGPQFIFQYYREEENGRGNFPPRFSGLQFPNYSSELNVNALELDDSALYLCASMDRGLNTEAFFGQGTRLTVV.

This clonotype appeared a few times. This chain uses TRBV7-9 with TRBJ2-5; D is perhaps TRBD1 or TRBD2 (5 bases each). V was cut by 5 bases and J by 3 bases, with 16 bases left in between. This CDR3 comprises 15 residues. Germline V CDR1 and CDR2: SEHNR, FQNEAQ (reference sequence). CDR3 in DNA: TGTGCCAGCAGCCCGAGGGGCCCCCCTAAAGAGACCCAGTACTTC. This encodes CASSPRGPPKETQYF.

This clonotype came up many times. The chain links TRBV7-2 to TRBJ2-3; 8 bases fit TRBD1. From germline, CDR1 is SGHTA and CDR2 FQGNSA. Losses at the gene ends were 5 bases for V and 2 bases for J; bases not matched to a gene: 6. The CDR3 extends over 15 amino acids. Here the CDR3 reads CASSPRTGITDTQYF. The CDR3 DNA is TGTGCCAGCAGCCCACGGACAGGGATCACAGATACGCAGTATTTT. Based on the CDR3 plus reference TRBV7-2 and TRBJ2-3, the full variable domain is GAGVSQSPSNKVTEKGKDVELRCDPISGHTALYWYRQSLGQGLEFLIYFQGNSAPDKSGLPSDRFSAERTGGSVSTLTIQRTQQEDSAVYLCASSPRTGITDTQYFGPGTRLTVL.

This clonotype turned up a few times. This chain links TRBV28 with TRBJ1-2; perhaps TRBD1 as D (5 bases). Trimming cost V 7 bases and J 3 bases, with 12 bases left between them. Germline V gene data show CDR1 as MDHEN and CDR2 as SYDVKM. The length of the CDR3 is 13 residues. CDR3 nucleotides: TGTGCCAGCAAAGTGTCGGGGCACTATGGCTACACCTTC. It specifies CASKVSGHYGYTF.